This T cell receptor beta chain was retrieved from a study of blood T cell repertoires in COVID-19. On the study more broadly: Spain, Italy and the United States supplied samples that represented acute and convalescent COVID-19. T cells, B-cell-depleted T cells, or PBMCs provided the cDNA or gDNA that served as material.

Seattle's cohort entered during active infection and was followed longitudinally. In the authors' methods: Estimation of nucleated cell counts relied on the amplification of reference gene primers. Clones were sequenced by immunoSEQ multiplex PCR, and TCRdb holds only the in-frame ones, with some missing. V, J and clone size are those of that table, while D and trimming were read from the DNA. The sample consists of approximately 300,000 clones, about nine tenths of them appearing once. The sample consisted of peripheral blood. The sequence came from a woman aged 25 to 39 with COVID-19, enrolled during active disease.

The CDR3 spells CASSFAGLAGEDETQYF. CDR3 DNA: TGTGCCAGCAGTTTCGCGGGACTAGCGGGAGAGGATGAGACCCAGTACTTC. V gene TRBV28 combines with J gene TRBJ2-5; 14 nucleotides line up with TRBD2. This CDR3 spans 17 amino acids. Germline CDR1 is MDHEN and CDR2 is SYDVKM. V lost 3 bases, J lost 5 bases, and 8 bases stayed unmatched.